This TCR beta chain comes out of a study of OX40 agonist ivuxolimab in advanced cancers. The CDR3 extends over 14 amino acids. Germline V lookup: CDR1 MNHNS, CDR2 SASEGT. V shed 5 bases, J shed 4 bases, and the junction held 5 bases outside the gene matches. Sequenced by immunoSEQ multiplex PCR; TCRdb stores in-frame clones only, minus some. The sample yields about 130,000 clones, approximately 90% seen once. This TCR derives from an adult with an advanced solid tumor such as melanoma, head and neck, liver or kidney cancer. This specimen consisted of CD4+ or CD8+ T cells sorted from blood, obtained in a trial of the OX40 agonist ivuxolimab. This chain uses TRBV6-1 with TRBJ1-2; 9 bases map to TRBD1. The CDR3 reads CASSPTGGPYGYTF. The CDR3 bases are TGTGCCAGCAGTCCGACAGGGGGTCCCTATGGCTACACCTTC.